This T cell receptor beta chain was identified during a study of radiation and T cells in renal cell carcinoma. The time point denotes: blood 4 weeks post-SBRT, at nephrectomy. The treatment here: 15 Gy SBRT to primary tumor, nephrectomy 4 weeks later. Sequencing used immunoSEQ multiplex PCR; TCRdb keeps in-frame clones, though not all of them. The sample lists around 100,000 clones, roughly 84% occurring once. As concerns this clone: Its matching antigen is unknown.

Findings and caveats of the study: Baseline intratumoral clonotype presence is unknown without pretreatment biopsies. Top tumor clonotypes rose in blood 2 weeks post-radiation, then contracted.

Germline CDR1 reads SGHAT; CDR2 reads FQNNGV. Trimming pared 2 bases from V and 2 bases from J, leaving 7 bases between. The CDR3 extends over 13 amino acids. Sequenced material: blood, taken from a patient whose treatment included radiotherapy and nephrectomy. V is TRBV11-2 and J is TRBJ2-7; the D gene is possibly TRBD1 (5 bases). The source is a man aged 60 to 69 with renal cell carcinoma. CDR3 amino acids: CASSLPGTYEQYF. Here the CDR3 DNA reads TGTGCCAGCAGCTTACCAGGGACCTACGAGCAGTACTTC.